This TCR beta chain was identified in a study of blood T cells in healthy people across ages. Study-level results: More naive CD4+ cells and higher diversity marked long-lived donors relative to aged donors.

Alongside a J-beta primer mix, a sample-barcoded 5' primer served in a second PCR lasting roughly 7 to 12 cycles. TCRdb re-called the 5' RACE reads through MiXCR, storing one row per CDR3 protein. The repertoire holds 1.4 million or so distinct CDR3 sequences, roughly 43% seen once, with under 5% in the top ten. Germline CDR1 and CDR2: SGDLS and YYNGEE. Trimming stripped 0 bases from V and 8 bases from J, with 17 bases between. The CDR3 loop spans 16 amino acids. This clonotype was seen only a few times. The antigen remains unidentified. V and J are TRBV9 and TRBJ1-4; D is unclear. The specimen was blood. The TCR sequence derives from a woman under 30 in good health. The chain's CDR3 is CASSVDLGGLWEKLFF. CDR3 sequence (DNA): TGTGCCAGCAGCGTAGATCTAGGCGGCTTGTGGGAAAAACTGTTTTTT.